This record covers a single TCR beta chain. The data are from a study of blood T cell repertoires in COVID-19. Study information: Whether acute or convalescent, the COVID-19 samples came from the United States, Italy and Spain.

Using immunoSEQ multiplex PCR, the repertoire was profiled, and TCRdb retains in-frame clones only, with some absent. The data show roughly 400,000 clones, with around 90% seen just once and over 2% held by the top ten. The V end lost 6 bases, the J end lost 5 bases, and 10 bases lay between the germline ends. CDR3 length equals 12 residues. CDR1 and CDR2 (germline): MNHNY, SVGAGI (reference sequence). The TCR sequence derives from a middle-aged woman with acute COVID-19. The J gene is TRBJ1-1, the V gene TRBV6-6, with D possibly matching TRBD1 (5 bases). The source material was PBMCs or T cells enriched from blood (not recorded which). The CDR3 sequence is CASRPDTTEAFF. The DNA for the CDR3 is TGTGCCAGCAGGCCGGACACTACTGAAGCTTTCTTT.